What follows is one TCR beta chain and its context. The antigen remains unidentified. The V and J ends lost 8 bases and 1 base respectively, with 5 bases between them. Germline assignment: CDR1 LGHDT and CDR2 YNNKEL (reference sequence). This CDR3 spans 11 amino acids. Reverse transcription of roughly 0.45 to 1 ug RNA was carried out with random hexamers. The CDR3 of TCR beta was amplified by immunoSEQ multiplex PCR across 54 Vbeta and 13 Jbeta. MiXCR, run by TCRdb on the immunoSEQ multiplex PCR reads, gives a single entry per CDR3 protein. The sample comprises around 150,000 distinct CDR3 sequences, roughly 95% of which are singletons, and about 0.11% rests with the top ten. FACS was used to enrich TEMRA cells, whereas the CD8+ and CD4+ T cells were obtained by negative isolation. The data originate from a study of CD8 T cells in Susac syndrome. General observations from the study: As the study acknowledged, the number of individuals in its TCR sequencing and HLA analysis was relatively small.

This sequence joins TRBV3-1 and TRBJ1-1; no clear D gene. Sequencing used CD4+ T cells from PBMCs. This clonotype originated in a human donor with multiple sclerosis. Here the CDR3 reads CASPRNTEAFF. In DNA form, the CDR3 reads TGTGCCAGCCCGAGGAACACTGAAGCTTTCTTT.